Sequencing of this T cell receptor beta chain was carried out in a study of T cells in Graves' hyperthyroidism and ophthalmopathy. Whole-study results and caveats: Most expanded thyroid clonotypes above 0.001 also appeared in blood.

Pregnant or lactating patients were excluded, as were those with uncontrolled infection or other autoimmune disease. Each diagnosis drew on symptoms, thyroxine, TRAb, thyroid ultrasound and orbital computed tomography findings. The PBMCs studied were ones that came from 8.5 to 10 ml fresh peripheral blood. RNA transcripts yielded amplified TCR beta CDR3 regions. HTBI primers were used for first-round RT-PCR of the TCR CDR3. TCRdb recomputed calls from the multiplex PCR reads with MiXCR, one row per CDR3 protein. Among roughly 380,000 distinct CDR3 sequences listed, approximately 15% were seen once. This clonotype was counted many times. Antigen specificity is unknown. Germline CDR1 and CDR2: GTSNPN and SVGIG (reference sequence). This CDR3 contains 13 residues. V dropped 5 bases and J dropped 0; count of bases not matched to a gene: 4.

Sequencing used blood. The V call is TRBV30, the J call TRBJ2-7; 7 bases map to TRBD1. This TCR derives from an older woman with Graves' hyperthyroidism. The CDR3 is CAWEQGSSYEQYF. CDR3 sequence (DNA): TGTGCCTGGGAACAGGGGAGCTCCTACGAGCAGTACTTC. Full variable domain (remainder filled in from reference TRBV30 and TRBJ2-7): SQTIHQWPATLVQPVGSPLSLECTVEGTSNPNLYWYRQAAGRGLQLLFYSVGIGQISSEVPQNLSASRPQDRQFILSSKKLLLSDSGFYLCAWEQGSSYEQYFGPGTRLTVT.